Following are 25 T cell receptor beta chains from one sample sequenced in a study of T cells in localized non-small cell lung cancer. Assay: immunoSEQ multiplex PCR; the TCRdb copy retains only in-frame clones and omits some. The repertoire holds around 130,000 clones, with 70% to 90% as singletons. The starting material was peripheral blood, obtained before any cancer treatment. All receptors come from a female donor older than 55 with stage I lung adenocarcinoma.

The chain recombines TRBV7-9 with TRBJ2-7; D is uncertain. V lost 1 base to trimming and J lost 3 bases, with 7 bases between them. The CDR3 is made up of 13 amino acids. CDR1 is SEHNR and CDR2 is FQNEAQ in the germline V gene (reference sequence). The CDR3 DNA reads TGTGCCAGCAGCTTAGGGCCCGGCTACGAGCAGTACTTC. This codes for CASSLGPGYEQYF. Using reference TRBV7-9 and TRBJ2-7 for the parts outside the CDR3, the full variable domain is DTGVSQNPRHKITKRGQNVTFRCDPISEHNRLYWYRQTLGQGPEFLTYFQNEAQLEKSRLLSDRFSAERPKGSFSTLEIQRTEQGDSAMYLCASSLGPGYEQYFGPGTRLTVT.

The J gene is TRBJ2-2, the V gene TRBV4-1; 14 nucleotides agree with TRBD2. The CDR3 spans 16 residues. CDR1 is MGHRA and CDR2 is YSYEKL in the germline V gene. Trimming took 0 bases from V and 6 from J; bases not matched to a gene: 0. The CDR3 nucleotides read TGCGCCAGCAGCCAAGAGACTAGCGGGAGGGCCGGGGAGCTGTTTTTT. Protein sequence: CASSQETSGRAGELFF.

This clone was observed a single time. V is TRBV5-1 and J is TRBJ1-3; no firm D call. V gave up 3 bases and J gave up 2 bases, with 6 bases separating them. Germline loops: CDR1 SGHRS, CDR2 YFSETQ. This CDR3 is 13 amino acids long. The CDR3 region is CASSSTTGNTIYF. CDR3 nucleotides: TGCGCCAGCAGCTCAACGACTGGAAACACCATATATTTT.

The chain carries TRBV6-4 and TRBJ2-2, with D hard to call. CDR3 length: 16 amino acids. CDR1 MRHNA and CDR2 SNTAGT come from the germline V gene. V shed 0 bases and J shed 1 base, with 9 bases lying between them. The CDR3 spells CASSDSFAMNTGELFF. CDR3 nucleotides: TGTGCCAGCAGTGACTCTTTTGCAATGAACACCGGGGAGCTGTTTTTT.

The chain carries TRBV4-2 and TRBJ1-6; D possibly corresponds to TRBD1 (5 bases). CDR3 size: 15 residues. CDR1 is LGHNA and CDR2 is YNFKEQ in the germline V gene. Between the trimmed V and J ends, which lost 4 bases and 7 bases, there was a span of 14 bases. Written as DNA, the CDR3 is TGTGCCAGCAGCCGAACGCAGGGTGACAATTCACCCCTCCACTTT. This gives the protein CASSRTQGDNSPLHF.

The chain is built from TRBV11-2 and TRBJ2-1, with D possibly matching TRBD2 (7 bases). The germline gives CDR1 SGHAT, CDR2 FQNNGV. The V end was cut by 4 bases, the J end by 10 bases, with 17 bases between. This CDR3 contains 14 residues. The CDR3 region is CASSSIRRGAEQFF. The CDR3 nucleotides are TGTGCCAGCAGCTCAATAAGACGGGGGGCCGAGCAGTTCTTC. Supplemented by reference TRBV11-2 and TRBJ2-1, the full variable domain reads EAGVAQSPRYKIIEKRQSVAFWCNPISGHATLYWYQQILGQGPKLLIQFQNNGVVDDSQLPKDRFSAERLKGVDSTLKIQPAKLEDSAVYLCASSSIRRGAEQFFGPGTRLTVL.

The chain carries TRBV30 and TRBJ2-7; 7 bases align to TRBD2. The V gene's germline CDR1 is GTSNPN and CDR2 SVGIG (reference sequence). The CDR3 contains 14 residues. The junction had 6 bases not matched to a gene; V was cut back by 2 bases and J by 2 bases. The CDR3: CAWSSGVRPYEQYF. The CDR3 DNA reads as TGTGCCTGGAGTAGCGGGGTACGGCCCTACGAGCAGTACTTC. The whole variable domain, filled in from reference TRBV30 and TRBJ2-7, reads SQTIHQWPATLVQPVGSPLSLECTVEGTSNPNLYWYRQAAGRGLQLLFYSVGIGQISSEVPQNLSASRPQDRQFILSSKKLLLSDSGFYLCAWSSGVRPYEQYFGPGTRLTVT.

This chain joins TRBV19 and TRBJ2-3; TRBD2 agrees at 11 bases. V was clipped by 3 bases and J by 4 bases; unmatched bases: 6. The CDR3 length is 16 residues. Per the germline V gene, CDR1 is LNHDA and CDR2 is SQIVND (reference sequence). In DNA form, the CDR3 reads TGTGCCAGTAGTATCCTAGCGGGAGGTTTCGCAGATACGCAGTATTTT. Translation gives CASSILAGGFADTQYF. Filled out from reference TRBV19 and TRBJ2-3, the complete variable domain reads DGGITQSPKYLFRKEGQNVTLSCEQNLNHDAMYWYRQDPGQGLRLIYYSQIVNDFQKGDIAEGYSVSREKKESFPLTVTSAQKNPTAFYLCASSILAGGFADTQYFGPGTRLTVL.

This clone was detected only a few times. The V gene is TRBV30, the J gene TRBJ2-1, with 15 bases lining up with TRBD2. V dropped 3 bases and J dropped 7; count of bases not matched to a gene: 10. Germline lookup yields CDR1 GTSNPN and CDR2 SVGIG (reference sequence). There are 17 residues in the CDR3. CDR3 loop: CAWRGLAGGYLGNEQFF. CDR3 bases: TGTGCCTGGAGGGGACTAGCGGGAGGCTATTTGGGAAATGAGCAGTTCTTC.

V is TRBV2 and J is TRBJ1-2; D perhaps matches TRBD1 (5 bases). The germline CDR1 and CDR2 sequences are SNHLY and FYNNEI. The CDR3 extends over 15 amino acids. V was pared by 0 bases and J by 3 bases, with 11 bases between. The CDR3 nucleotides read TGTGCCAGCAGTGAAGCAGGCAGGGATCACTATGGCTACACCTTC. This gives the protein CASSEAGRDHYGYTF.

The chain links TRBV9 to TRBJ2-1; TRBD2 aligns across 8 bases. J lost 7 bases, V lost 0 bases, and 6 bases had no gene match. CDR3 length equals 15 residues. The germline CDR1 and CDR2 sequences are SGDLS and YYNGEE. In nucleotides, the CDR3 is TGTGCCAGCAGCGTAGCGGGAGGGGTGAGGAATGAGCAGTTCTTC. Translation gives CASSVAGGVRNEQFF.

This clone was observed a single time. The rearrangement joins TRBV27 to TRBJ2-1, with 16 bases identical to TRBD2. V dropped 8 bases and J dropped 0; count of bases not matched to a gene: 7. CDR1 is MNHEY, CDR2 SMNVEV, per germline (reference sequence). This CDR3 has 18 amino acids. The chain's CDR3 is CASVAGLAGGSSYNEQFF. The CDR3 region has the DNA TGTGCCAGCGTAGCGGGACTAGCGGGAGGGAGCTCCTACAATGAGCAGTTCTTC.

The rearrangement joins TRBV27 to TRBJ2-7; 11 bases fit TRBD1. Germline loops: CDR1 MNHEY, CDR2 SMNVEV (reference sequence). The junction had 3 bases not matched to a gene; V was cut back by 2 bases and J by 3 bases. The CDR3 sequence is 15 residues long. The CDR3 here is CASSLAGTGGYEQYF. For the CDR3, the DNA is TGTGCCAGCAGTTTAGCCGGGACAGGGGGCTACGAGCAGTACTTC.

The sample holds one count of this clone. The V and J genes are TRBV7-2 and TRBJ2-1; 10 nucleotides line up with TRBD2. The V and J ends lost 6 bases and 5 bases, in that order; junction bases with no gene match: 7. This CDR3 is built from 15 residues. Germline V gene data show CDR1 as SGHTA and CDR2 as FQGNSA. CDR3 nucleotide sequence: TGTGCCAGCAGAACCGGGACTAGCGAGAACAATGAGCAGTTCTTC. This gives the protein CASRTGTSENNEQFF.

This chain connects TRBV10-1 to TRBJ2-7; 7 positions agree with TRBD2. Germline-derived CDR1 and CDR2 are WNHNN and SYGVQD (reference sequence). This CDR3 comprises 12 residues. J was trimmed by 7 bases and V by 6 bases; bases with no gene match: 6. The CDR3 nucleotides are TGCGCCAGCAGGGATCAGGGAGGGGAGCAGTACTTC. This encodes CASRDQGGEQYF.

This chain uses TRBV5-6 with TRBJ2-7; D is uncertain. Per the germline V gene, CDR1 is SGHDT and CDR2 is YYEEEE. This CDR3 is built from 16 residues. V lost 2 bases to trimming and J lost 2 bases, with 17 bases between them. CDR3 residues: CASSFPPTGPAYEQYF. The CDR3 nucleotides are TGTGCCAGCAGCTTCCCCCCTACCGGCCCAGCCTACGAGCAGTACTTC.

V and J are TRBV6-5 and TRBJ1-2, with 7 positions matching TRBD1. This CDR3 has 14 amino acids. Per germline, CDR1 MNHEY and CDR2 SVGAGI. The ends lost 4 bases at V and 4 bases at J; junction bases unmatched: 6. The chain's CDR3 is CASSSSGGGYGYTF. The CDR3 nucleotides read TGTGCCAGCAGTTCATCAGGGGGGGGCTATGGCTACACCTTC.

The chain recombines TRBV10-3 with TRBJ2-5; 7 nucleotides match TRBD2. Germline CDR1 reads ENHRY; CDR2 reads SYGVKD. The J segment lost 5 bases and the V segment lost 3 bases, leaving 12 bases of the junction unmatched. CDR3 size: 16 residues. In DNA, the CDR3 is TGTGCCATCAGTGAATCTCAAAGACTAGCAGGGGAGACCCAGTACTTC. Translated: CAISESQRLAGETQYF.

The chain couples TRBV5-1 to TRBJ1-1; unclear D gene. V lost 0 bases and J 1 base, leaving 7 bases between the germline ends. This CDR3 region has 14 residues. Per the germline V gene, CDR1 is SGHRS and CDR2 is YFSETQ. Here the CDR3 reads CASSLEGRNTEAFF. The DNA of the CDR3 is TGCGCCAGCAGCTTGGAGGGCAGGAACACTGAAGCTTTCTTT.

The chain recombines TRBV6-5 with TRBJ1-5; D gene ambiguous. V lost 6 bases, J lost 2 bases, and 8 bases lay in between. The V gene's germline CDR1 is MNHEY and CDR2 SVGAGI. The CDR3 has 13 amino acids. CDR3 amino acids: CASSPVGNQPQHF. The CDR3 nucleotides read TGTGCCAGCAGCCCCGTTGGCAATCAGCCCCAGCATTTT.

CDR3 protein: CASSQTEKQFF. For the CDR3, the DNA is TGTGCCAGCAGCCAGACAGAAAAGCAGTTCTTC. The chain recombines TRBV6-5 with TRBJ2-1, with D tentatively TRBD1 (5 bases). V lost 6 bases, J lost 11 bases, and 11 bases lay in between. The V gene's germline CDR1 is MNHEY and CDR2 SVGAGI. This CDR3 region has 11 residues.

The J gene is TRBJ2-2, the V gene TRBV28; unclear D gene. Germline loops: CDR1 MDHEN, CDR2 SYDVKM. The CDR3 sequence is 15 residues long. V lost 6 bases and J lost 8, with 19 bases in between. The CDR3 region has the DNA TGTGCCAGCAGCACCCCGGCGGCCTCGCTTGGGGAGCTGTTTTTT. Its translation: CASSTPAASLGELFF.

The rearrangement links TRBV6-6 to TRBJ2-7; 12 nucleotides match TRBD1. Germline V CDR1 and CDR2: MNHNY, SVGAGI (reference sequence). V dropped 5 bases and J dropped 4; count of bases not matched to a gene: 6. The CDR3 extends over 15 amino acids. CDR3 DNA: TGTGCCAGCAGTACCCCGGGACAGGGGGCTTACGAGCAGTACTTC. Translation gives CASSTPGQGAYEQYF.

The chain's CDR3 is CASSPRASGRVNEQFF. In nucleotides, the CDR3 is TGTGCCAGCAGTCCCAGGGCTAGCGGGAGGGTCAATGAGCAGTTCTTC. The rearrangement links TRBV28 to TRBJ2-1; 12 bases are a match to TRBD2. The CDR3 totals 16 residues. From germline, CDR1 is MDHEN and CDR2 SYDVKM. The V and J ends lost 5 bases and 6 bases, in that order; junction bases with no gene match: 8.

The chain couples TRBV7-2 to TRBJ2-5; the match to TRBD2 covers 7 bases. The last part of the DNA fits TRBJ2-7 better; the J call may be wrong. Germline loops: CDR1 SGHTA, CDR2 FQGNSA. The CDR3 sequence is 13 residues long. The CDR3 DNA reads TGTGCCAGCAGCTTAAGCGAGCGGGGCGAGCAGTACTTC. It yields the protein CASSLSERGEQYF.